The present TCR beta chain was sequenced within a study of T-cell reconstitution after alpha-beta-depleted transplantation in children. Study-level findings and limits: T-cell counts and diversity at one year following transplant were attributed mainly to newly produced T cells.

This clonotype was detected many times. Its specificity is not known. Preparation of the TCRbeta library used unique molecular identifiers. TCRdb fed the PCR reads into MiXCR, producing one record per CDR3 protein. The data contain 250,000 to 300,000 distinct CDR3 sequences, 6.5% to 9% of them seen just once; the ten biggest clones take up 8.5% to 9.5%. This TCR came from a female patient younger than 10 who had a stem cell transplant for Fanconi anemia, so the T cells may come from the graft donor. The specimen was peripheral blood, collected 360 days after TCRalphabeta/CD19-depleted stem cell transplant.

The CDR3 DNA reads TGTGCCAGCAGTGTAGTGACAGAACCCACAGATACGCAGTATTTT. Translating it yields CASSVVTEPTDTQYF. The gene calls are TRBV6-1 and TRBJ2-3; D may be TRBD1 (5 bases). The germline V and J ends were trimmed by 4 bases and 2 bases, with 13 bases remaining between them. Germline CDR1 and CDR2: MNHNS and SASEGT. This CDR3 contains 15 residues.